The 30 T cell receptor beta chains in this list originate from one sample, sequenced in a study of cytomegalovirus exposure and HLA in healthy donors. Vbeta (60) and Jbeta (13) primers were used in the PCR. Some clones are missing from TCRdb's copy, which holds only in-frame ones; the method was immunoSEQ multiplex PCR. The data hold 100,000 to 120,000 clones, with around 80% observed a single time. Sequenced sample: PBMCs. Source of these receptors: a man in his thirties or forties in good health and CMV-seropositive.

The sample holds one count of this clone. The V and J genes are TRBV7-2 and TRBJ1-2, with D perhaps TRBD1 (5 bases). The V gene lost 1 base and the J gene lost 4 bases, with 19 bases spanning the gap. The CDR3 covers 17 residues. Germline V CDR1 and CDR2: SGHTA, FQGNSA. The CDR3 reads CASSLVGAGLQSYGYTF. The CDR3 DNA is TGTGCCAGCAGCTTAGTGGGCGCGGGACTTCAATCCTATGGCTACACCTTC.

This clone was counted a few times. The chain links TRBV9 to TRBJ2-1; D perhaps matches TRBD1 (5 bases). The CDR3 consists of 15 residues. With 0 bases removed from V and 9 bases from J, the gap between germline ends came to 16 bases. From germline, CDR1 is SGDLS and CDR2 YYNGEE. The CDR3, as DNA: TGTGCCAGCAGCGTAGGGGCAGGGCCGCGCACTGAGCAGTTCTTC. It translates to CASSVGAGPRTEQFF.

This rearrangement joins TRBV19 to TRBJ2-1; D may be TRBD2 (5 bases). Deletions cut 6 bases from V and 5 bases from J, with 11 bases between. The germline V gene has CDR1 LNHDA and CDR2 SQIVND (reference sequence). The CDR3 length is 13 residues. CDR3 sequence (DNA): TGTGCCAGTAGCCTTGCAGCGGACAATGAGCAGTTCTTC. It encodes CASSLAADNEQFF. Supplemented by reference TRBV19 and TRBJ2-1, the full variable domain reads DGGITQSPKYLFRKEGQNVTLSCEQNLNHDAMYWYRQDPGQGLRLIYYSQIVNDFQKGDIAEGYSVSREKKESFPLTVTSAQKNPTAFYLCASSLAADNEQFFGPGTRLTVL.

The rearrangement joins TRBV6-1 to TRBJ1-6; 7 positions agree with TRBD1. With V trimmed by 4 bases and J by 0 bases, 6 bases remained unmatched. Germline-derived CDR1 and CDR2 are MNHNS and SASEGT. The CDR3 spans 17 residues. The CDR3 nucleotides are TGTGCCAGCAGTGCGACAGGGCTCAGCTCCTATAATTCACCCCTCCACTTT. The encoded protein is CASSATGLSSYNSPLHF.

This chain links TRBV4-3 with TRBJ2-2; D is unresolved. Deletions cut 1 base from V and 0 bases from J, with 6 bases between. Germline CDR1 LGHNA, CDR2 YSLEER. The CDR3 spans 15 residues. This chain's CDR3 is CASSQGATNTGELFF. The CDR3, as DNA: TGCGCCAGCAGCCAAGGGGCCACGAACACCGGGGAGCTGTTTTTT.

The rearrangement uses TRBV6-6 and TRBJ2-3, with TRBD2 matching over 7 bases. The germline gives CDR1 MNHNY, CDR2 SVGAGI (reference sequence). V was pared by 7 bases and J by 3 bases, with 1 base of the junction left unmatched. This CDR3 is 12 amino acids long. This CDR3 is CASTGGTDTQYF. In DNA form, the CDR3 reads TGTGCCAGCACGGGGGGTACAGATACGCAGTATTTT.

This chain uses TRBV7-8 with TRBJ2-5; D is possibly TRBD2 (6 bases). Germline V gene lookup returns CDR1 SGHVS and CDR2 FQNEAQ. There are 14 residues in the CDR3. V was clipped by 1 base and J by 9 bases, with 15 bases between them. DNA of the CDR3: TGTGCCAGCAGCTTAGAACTAGCCGGTGAGGCCCAGTACTTC. This gives the protein CASSLELAGEAQYF. The full variable domain, in which reference TRBV7-8 and TRBJ2-5 provide the parts outside the CDR3, is GAGVSQSPRYKVAKRGQDVALRCDPISGHVSLFWYQQALGQGPEFLTYFQNEAQLDKSGLPSDRFFAERPEGSVSTLKIQRTQQEDSAVYLCASSLELAGEAQYFGPGTRLLVL.

This clone was detected only a few times. The chain combines TRBV9 with TRBJ2-6; TRBD2 matches 8 bases. Per the germline V gene, CDR1 is SGDLS and CDR2 is YYNGEE. V was pared by 7 bases and J by 2 bases, with 8 bases of the junction left unmatched. The CDR3 covers 16 residues. Written as DNA, the CDR3 is TGTGCCAGCGGACGGGGGGGAGGGGCTGGGGCCAACGTCCTGACTTTC. Translating gives CASGRGGGAGANVLTF.

V gene TRBV19 combines with J gene TRBJ1-3; D possibly corresponds to TRBD1 (6 bases). V shed 2 bases and J shed 3 bases, with 14 bases lying between them. The CDR3 spans 16 residues. The germline CDR1 and CDR2 sequences are LNHDA and SQIVND (reference sequence). CDR3 sequence reads: CASSISPGAVGNTIYF. The CDR3 DNA is TGTGCCAGTAGTATATCCCCAGGGGCTGTTGGAAACACCATATATTTT.

This chain links TRBV28 with TRBJ2-7, with D hard to call. CDR1 is MDHEN, CDR2 SYDVKM, per germline. The CDR3 runs to 12 residues. Between the trimmed V and J ends, which lost 5 bases and 5 bases, there was a span of 10 bases. CDR3 in amino acids: CASSPQAHEQYF. CDR3 sequence (DNA): TGTGCCAGCAGTCCCCAAGCTCACGAGCAGTACTTC.

This chain joins TRBV28 and TRBJ2-7; 8 nucleotides line up with TRBD2. After removal of 6 bases from V and 2 bases from J, the junction contained 6 bases not matched to a gene. The CDR3 sequence is 14 residues long. Looked up from germline, CDR1 is MDHEN and CDR2 is SYDVKM. The CDR3: CASRPSGSTYEQYF. The CDR3 DNA follows: TGTGCCAGCAGACCTAGCGGGTCTACCTACGAGCAGTACTTC.

The chain links TRBV4-1 to TRBJ2-1; D is perhaps TRBD1 (6 bases). V was clipped by 1 base and J by 0 bases, with 13 bases between them. Germline CDR1 reads MGHRA; CDR2 reads YSYEKL. The CDR3 covers 17 residues. The CDR3 DNA reads as TGCGCCAGCAGCCAAGTTGTTAGGGGGAGCTCCTACAATGAGCAGTTCTTC. As protein: CASSQVVRGSSYNEQFF.

This clone was counted a few times. This chain joins TRBV7-4 and TRBJ1-2; D perhaps matches TRBD1 (6 bases). Trimming left V 5 bases short and J 0 bases short, with 13 bases between. The CDR3 sequence is 15 residues long. Germline CDR1 reads SGHVT; CDR2 reads SQSDAQ. The CDR3 coding sequence is TGTGCCAGCAGCCTAGGGGGGACAACTAACTATGGCTACACCTTC. This sequence encodes CASSLGGTTNYGYTF.

In its sample, this clone was seen a few times. The chain is built from TRBV18 and TRBJ1-2; TRBD1 agrees at 7 bases. V lost 6 bases and J lost 1; bases outside the gene matches: 20. In germline, CDR1 is KGHSH, CDR2 LQKENI. The CDR3 loop spans 19 amino acids. The DNA for the CDR3 is TGTGCCAGCTCCTCCACTTTATCAGGGGGAGCTGCCCGTAACTATGGCTACACCTTC. This encodes CASSSTLSGGAARNYGYTF.

This clone was counted a few times. J is TRBJ1-4 and V is TRBV9; TRBD1 is a possible D gene (6 bases). Germline V gives CDR1 SGDLS, CDR2 YYNGEE. Between the trimmed V and J ends, which lost 0 bases and 2 bases, there was a span of 8 bases. The CDR3 length is 15 residues. CDR3 residues: CASSVEGQTNEKLFF. DNA of the CDR3: TGTGCCAGCAGCGTAGAAGGACAGACTAATGAAAAACTGTTTTTT.

Remarks on this clone: At one end the junction does not follow the germline gene, possibly because of a read error. The J gene is TRBJ2-1, the V gene TRBV7-2, with no clear D. The CDR3 contains 12 residues. Germline values: CDR1 SGHTA, CDR2 FQGNSA. CDR3 region: CASSLSHNEQFF. The CDR3 DNA sequence: TGTGCCAGCAGCCTCTCCCACAATGAGCAGTTCTTC.

In DNA, the CDR3 is TGCGCCAGCAGCTTGGAACTAGCGGGGGGGCAGGAGACCCAGTACTTC. It encodes CASSLELAGGQETQYF. The V gene is TRBV5-1, the J gene TRBJ2-5; TRBD2 matches 13 bases. Germline V lookup: CDR1 SGHRS, CDR2 YFSETQ. The V and J ends lost 0 bases and 5 bases, in that order; junction bases with no gene match: 4. The CDR3 runs to 16 residues.

This clone was seen only once. This chain joins TRBV21-1 and TRBJ1-5; the D call in the table, TRBD1, was not verified against the DNA. TRBV21-1 is classified as a pseudogene. The CDR3 has 15 residues. The CDR3 DNA follows: TGTGCCAGCAGCAAAGGGGACAGCCGAGGGCAGCCCCAGCATTTT. Protein sequence: CASSKGDSRGQPQHF.

The V and J genes are TRBV11-2 and TRBJ2-1; no definite D call. CDR1 SGHAT and CDR2 FQNNGV come from the germline V gene. There are 11 residues in the CDR3. With 3 bases removed from V and 10 bases from J, the gap between germline ends came to 7 bases. CDR3 protein: CASSFPGEQFF. DNA of the CDR3: TGTGCCAGCAGCTTCCCCGGGGAGCAGTTCTTC.

V gene TRBV6-6 combines with J gene TRBJ1-2, with 8 bases aligning to TRBD1. CDR1 and CDR2 from the germline V gene are MNHNY and SVGAGI (reference sequence). This CDR3 spans 15 amino acids. Unmatched junction bases numbered 8, after V lost 2 bases and J lost 6 bases. CDR3 DNA: TGTGCCAGCAGTTACCAATCCGGGACAGGAAATGGCTACACCTTC. Translation gives CASSYQSGTGNGYTF.

The J gene is TRBJ2-2, the V gene TRBV5-1; 14 nucleotides agree with TRBD2. CDR3 length equals 16 residues. Germline V gene data show CDR1 as SGHRS and CDR2 as YFSETQ. Trimming took 4 bases from V and 7 from J; bases not matched to a gene: 6. The CDR3 region is CASSRTSGGPGGELFF. CDR3 nucleotides: TGCGCCAGCAGCCGGACTAGCGGGGGGCCGGGCGGGGAGCTGTTTTTT. Variable domain in full (rest from reference TRBV5-1 and TRBJ2-2): KAGVTQTPRYLIKTRGQQVTLSCSPISGHRSVSWYQQTPGQGLQFLFEYFSETQRNKGNFPGRFSGRQFSNSRSEMNVSTLELGDSALYLCASSRTSGGPGGELFFGEGSRLTVL.

This chain uses TRBV5-4 with TRBJ2-1; 7 nucleotides align to TRBD1. CDR1 is SGHNT and CDR2 is YYREEE in the germline V gene (reference sequence). This CDR3 is built from 15 residues. Losses at the gene ends were 5 bases for V and 5 bases for J; bases not matched to a gene: 10. The CDR3 is CASRQTGTANNEQFF. CDR3 DNA sequence: TGTGCCAGCAGGCAAACCGGGACAGCCAACAATGAGCAGTTCTTC.

The chain couples TRBV11-2 to TRBJ2-5, with D perhaps TRBD2 (6 bases). Germline CDR1 SGHAT, CDR2 FQNNGV. The CDR3 contains 17 residues. V lost 2 bases and J lost 1, with 17 bases in between. CDR3 in amino acids: CASSLFGAGGIQETQYF. The CDR3 DNA follows: TGTGCCAGCAGCTTATTTGGCGCCGGGGGAATCCAAGAGACCCAGTACTTC.

This clone came up a few times. This chain connects TRBV5-4 to TRBJ1-2, with D possibly being TRBD1 (6 bases). The V gene lost 4 bases and the J gene lost 2 bases, with 15 bases spanning the gap. The CDR3 length is 15 residues. Germline V CDR1 and CDR2: SGHNT, YYREEE (reference sequence). The CDR3 nucleotides are TGTGCCAGCAGCCCCGGACAGAGGATAAACTATGGCTACACCTTC. It yields the protein CASSPGQRINYGYTF.

The genes are TRBV9 and TRBJ1-5, with 7 nucleotides matching TRBD1. The V gene's germline CDR1 is SGDLS and CDR2 YYNGEE. The CDR3 has 15 amino acids. Trimming took 3 bases from V and 2 from J; bases not matched to a gene: 5. CDR3 sequence reads: CASSGQGERNQPQHF. The CDR3, as DNA: TGTGCCAGCAGCGGACAGGGCGAGCGCAATCAGCCCCAGCATTTT.

This chain's CDR3 is CAWGGQQNYGYTF. CDR3 nucleotide sequence: TGTGCCTGGGGCGGACAGCAAAACTATGGCTACACCTTC. The rearrangement joins TRBV30 to TRBJ1-2; tentative D call: TRBD1 (6 bases). The CDR3 is 13 residues long. Germline V gene lookup returns CDR1 GTSNPN and CDR2 SVGIG (reference sequence). The V and J ends lost 5 bases and 2 bases respectively, with 12 bases between them.

The CDR3: CASSSPGTGVAEAFF. The CDR3, as DNA: TGTGCCAGCAGCTCTCCCGGGACAGGAGTGGCTGAAGCTTTCTTT. J is TRBJ1-1 and V is TRBV13, with TRBD1 matching over 8 bases. The CDR3 is made up of 15 amino acids. CDR1 and CDR2 (germline): PRHDT, FYEKMQ (reference sequence). The V gene end was trimmed by 4 bases and the J gene end by 6 bases; junction bases not matched to a gene: 10.

The chain uses TRBV6-5 and TRBJ1-2, with D maybe TRBD1 (5 bases). The CDR3 covers 15 residues. The germline V and J ends were trimmed by 0 bases and 6 bases, with 14 bases remaining between them. Germline lookup yields CDR1 MNHEY and CDR2 SVGAGI. The CDR3 spells CASSYSGLREDGYTF. In DNA, the CDR3 is TGTGCCAGCAGTTACTCGGGGCTCCGGGAGGATGGCTACACCTTC.

The chain is built from TRBV7-2 and TRBJ1-2; D call uncertain. V was pared by 5 bases and J by 4 bases, with 5 bases between. The CDR3 runs to 11 residues. CDR1 is SGHTA, CDR2 FQGNSA, per germline. Written as DNA, the CDR3 is TGTGCCAGCAGCCAGCGCTATGGCTACACCTTC. Translated: CASSQRYGYTF.

This chain links TRBV11-3 with TRBJ1-1, with TRBD1 matching over 8 bases. Germline CDR1 SGHNT, CDR2 YENEEA. CDR3 length equals 13 residues. V lost 5 bases, J lost 8 bases, and 7 bases stayed unmatched. Here the CDR3 DNA reads TGTGCCAGCAGCCCCACCCGGGACAGGGAAGCTTTCTTT. It is translated as CASSPTRDREAFF.